This is a list of T cell receptor beta chains from one sample in a study of cytotoxic CD8 clonotypes in ibrutinib-treated CLL. TCRdb's table, derived via immunoSEQ multiplex PCR, lists solely in-frame clones and lacks some. This sample yields 150,000 to 200,000 clones, of which roughly 77% are seen a single time; approximately 2% belongs to the top ten. Here the sequenced sample was PBMCs, taken after 12 months of ibrutinib treatment. The receptors come from a human donor with chronic lymphocytic leukemia. The CDR3 runs from the conserved cysteine through the conserved F or W. A D gene is named only where the DNA matches it firmly. For some rows the clone size is stated as once, few or many, or as a class when expanded; others skip it.

J	size	length	D	V	DNA	CDR3
TRBJ2-1	NA	16	TRBD2	TRBV5-4	TGTGCCAGCAGCATCAAAGCGGGAGCCATGAACAATGAGCAGTTCTTC	CASSIKAGAMNNEQFF
TRBJ1-5	NA	17	TRBD1	TRBV27	TGTGCCAGCAGTTCTACTCCGGGACAGCGTAGCAATCAGCCCCAGCATTTT	CASSSTPGQRSNQPQHF
TRBJ1-2	NA	14	TRBD1	TRBV2	TGTGCCAGCAGTCCCGGGACAGGGCTCTATGGCTACACCTTC	CASSPGTGLYGYTF
TRBJ1-2	NA	16	TRBD1	TRBV6-5	TGTGCCAGCAGTTACCTTGGTGGACAGGTCGGACTTGGCTACACCTTC	CASSYLGGQVGLGYTF
TRBJ2-1	NA	20	TRBD2	TRBV9	TGTGCCAGCAGCGTAGGGTTAACTAGCGGGAGAGGGGGCACCTACAATGAGCAGTTCTTC	CASSVGLTSGRGGTYNEQFF
TRBJ1-4	NA	15	NA	TRBV7-9	TGTGCCAGCAGCTTAGGCCTGGGGGGGCCTGAAAAACTGTTTTTT	CASSLGLGGPEKLFF
TRBJ2-7	once	14	NA	TRBV18	TGTGCCAGCTCACCTGAGGGCACCCCCGGCGAGCAGTACTTC	CASSPEGTPGEQYF
TRBJ2-6	NA	16	NA	TRBV7-6	TGTGCCAGCAGCTTTGGAGGGCGCTCTGGGGCCAACGTCCTGACTTTC	CASSFGGRSGANVLTF
TRBJ2-2	NA	15	NA	TRBV15	TGTGCCACCAGCAGAGGGCAAACGAACACCGGGGAGCTGTTTTTT	CATSRGQTNTGELFF
TRBJ1-3	NA	15	TRBD1	TRBV6-5	TGTGCCAGCAGTCGGGACAGGGGGCGAGGAAACACCATATATTTT	CASSRDRGRGNTIYF
TRBJ2-6	NA	16	NA	TRBV28	TGTGCCAGCGTCAAGGGGGGGAGCTCTGGGGCCAACGTCCTGACTTTC	CASVKGGSSGANVLTF
TRBJ2-3	NA	14	NA	TRBV6-4	TGTGCCAGCAGTGAAGGCAGGGCCACAGATACGCAGTATTTT	CASSEGRATDTQYF
TRBJ1-5	NA	13	NA	TRBV28	TGTGCCAGCAGTGGAGGTAAGAATCAGCCCCAGCATTTT	CASSGGKNQPQHF
TRBJ1-5	NA	14	NA	TRBV2	TGTGCCAGCATGGGACAAAATAGCAATCAGCCCCAGCATTTT	CASMGQNSNQPQHF
TRBJ2-7	NA	15	TRBD2	TRBV7-9	TGTGCCAGCAGTTCTCCGGGACTAGCGGGGTACGAGCAGTACTTC	CASSSPGLAGYEQYF
TRBJ2-7	few	16	TRBD1	TRBV5-8	TGCGCCAGCAGCCACTCGATCGGGACAGGGGGCGACGAGCAGTACTTC	CASSHSIGTGGDEQYF
TRBJ2-5	many	14	TRBD1	TRBV6-1	TGTGCCAGCAGGAGGACAGGGGATATAGAGACCCAGTACTTC	CASRRTGDIETQYF
TRBJ2-1	NA	15	TRBD1	TRBV27	TGTGCCAGCAGTTTGGGACAGGGATTTTATAATGAGCAGTTCTTC	CASSLGQGFYNEQFF
TRBJ2-7	NA	14	NA	TRBV6-5	TGTGCCAGCATACGATTGGGGGCCCCCTACGAGCAGTACTTC	CASIRLGAPYEQYF
TRBJ2-5	NA	15	TRBD2	TRBV28	TGTGCCAGCAGTCCGACTAGCGGGATGCCAGAGACCCAGTACTTC	CASSPTSGMPETQYF
TRBJ1-1	NA	13	NA	TRBV5-4	TGTGCCAGCAGCCCTGGAAAGATGACTGAAGCTTTCTTT	CASSPGKMTEAFF
TRBJ2-1	NA	16	NA	TRBV28	TGTGCCAGCAGTTTTAACGGCGTCGGGGCCTACAATGAGCAGTTCTTC	CASSFNGVGAYNEQFF
TRBJ1-2	NA	15	NA	TRBV7-9	TGTGCCAGCAGTCTCGACGGGACAAGTAACTATGGCTACACCTTC	CASSLDGTSNYGYTF
TRBJ2-6	few	16	TRBD2	TRBV13	TGTGCCAGCAGCAAGGAGCGGGGATCTGGGGCCAACGTCCTGACTTTC	CASSKERGSGANVLTF
TRBJ2-7	NA	14	NA	TRBV6-5	TGTGCCAGCAGTTACAGCGACTTCGACTACGAGCAGTACTTC	CASSYSDFDYEQYF
TRBJ2-7	NA	17	TRBD2	TRBV7-2	TGTGCCAGCAGCTTAGATGTAGCGGGCCGTCGCTCCTACGAGCAGTACTTC	CASSLDVAGRRSYEQYF